This entry features one T cell receptor beta chain sequence. Its antigen is unknown. Thawed unstimulated PBMCs were FACS-sorted by CD3, CD4 and CD8 into two populations. The method was immunoSEQ multiplex PCR; TCRdb's version includes in-frame clones alone and lacks a portion of them. The data contain about 51,000 clones, over 55% of them singletons. V was trimmed by 11 bases and J by 4 bases, leaving 15 bases between them. This CDR3 is built from 13 residues. Looked up from germline, CDR1 is MDHEN and CDR2 is SYDVKM. This sample was taken from a study of T cell clones after liver transplantation. Study-level information: In this trial, immunosuppression withdrawal was attempted within 2 years of liver transplant. Study findings and constraints: Donor-reactive sequences fell more than third party-reactive ones, suggesting partial deletion. Post-transplant, graft-donor-reactive CD4 TCRbeta sequences in blood dropped significantly in most of the 8 subjects.

The rearrangement joins TRBV28 to TRBJ1-3; D unclear. The receptor's source is a human patient who received a liver transplant. Some of the T cells may derive from the graft donor. The source material was CD4+ T cells from blood, sampled roughly 56 months after liver transplant. The DNA of the CDR3 is TGTGCCGCCGAAGAACCAGGAGGAAACACCATATATTTT. Translated, it gives CAAEEPGGNTIYF.